The 24 T cell receptor beta chains below all came from one sample that was sequenced in a study of T cell repertoires in cytomegalovirus infection. TCRdb reprocessed the reads via MiXCR and lists one record per CDR3 protein. The sample has about 490,000 distinct CDR3 sequences; about 25% are singletons. Material: PBMCs. The source of these receptors is a human donor in good health (CMV status not recorded). Some clones in this sample may be carry-over from other donors' samples.

There are many counts of this clonotype. This rearrangement joins TRBV7-2 to TRBJ1-4; maybe TRBD1 (5 bases). CDR1 is SGHTA and CDR2 is FQGNSA in the germline V gene. Deletions cut 1 base from V and 8 bases from J, with 14 bases between. The CDR3 is made up of 15 amino acids. CDR3 sequence reads: CASSLGVGGGEKLFF. The DNA of the CDR3 is TGTGCCAGCAGCTTAGGGGTGGGCGGGGGAGAAAAACTGTTTTTT.

This chain joins TRBV7-2 and TRBJ2-7; TRBD1 matches at 8 bases. This CDR3 spans 15 amino acids. The trim removed 6 bases at V and 7 bases at J, leaving 14 bases unmatched. Germline values: CDR1 SGHTA, CDR2 FQGNSA. CDR3 amino acids: CASRKGGGQGREQYF. CDR3 in DNA: TGTGCCAGCAGAAAAGGGGGAGGACAGGGTCGGGAGCAGTACTTC.

This clonotype occurred a few times. The V call is TRBV6-1, the J call TRBJ2-7; D gene uncertain. The length of the CDR3 is 13 residues. V gave up 6 bases and J gave up 3 bases, with 12 bases separating them. Germline V gene lookup returns CDR1 MNHNS and CDR2 SASEGT. The CDR3 protein is CASSVFLSYEQYF. CDR3 coding DNA: TGTGCCAGCAGCGTTTTTTTGAGCTACGAGCAGTACTTC.

The CDR3 loop is CASQTPDGGYTF. In DNA, the CDR3 is TGTGCCAGCCAGACACCGGACGGTGGCTACACCTTC. This chain connects TRBV7-9 to TRBJ1-2; D is unclear. The CDR3 consists of 12 residues. Germline CDR1 and CDR2: SEHNR and FQNEAQ (reference sequence). Trimming removed 8 bases at V and 7 bases at J, with 14 bases between.

This chain uses TRBV4-1 with TRBJ1-2, with 7 positions matching TRBD1. The V and J ends lost 4 bases and 4 bases, in that order; junction bases with no gene match: 6. The CDR3 contains 14 residues. Germline lookup yields CDR1 MGHRA and CDR2 YSYEKL. The CDR3 DNA sequence: TGCGCCAGCAGCCTCCAGGGGGATCGCTATGGCTACACCTTC. Encoded protein: CASSLQGDRYGYTF.

The genes are TRBV4-1 and TRBJ2-7, with unresolved D. Germline CDR1 reads MGHRA; CDR2 reads YSYEKL. The CDR3 length is 16 residues. The germline V and J ends were trimmed by 1 base and 4 bases, with 17 bases remaining between them. The CDR3 DNA reads as TGCGCCAGCAGCCAAGCCCCCGCCACTCTCTTTTACGAGCAGTACTTC. Amino acids: CASSQAPATLFYEQYF.

This clonotype was seen a handful of times. The chain links TRBV12-3 or TRBV12-4 to TRBJ2-3; 8 bases agree with TRBD2. CDR3 length: 15 residues. With 4 bases clipped from V and 4 bases from J, the junction kept 7 bases outside the gene matches. This CDR3 reads CASSWSSGSADTQYF. The CDR3 DNA reads TGTGCCAGCAGTTGGTCAAGCGGGAGTGCAGATACGCAGTATTTT.

The rearrangement uses TRBV27 and TRBJ2-3; D is possibly TRBD1 (5 bases). Trimming removed 4 bases from V and 0 bases from J, with 8 bases in between. CDR1 and CDR2 from the germline V gene are MNHEY and SMNVEV (reference sequence). The CDR3 covers 14 residues. The DNA for the CDR3 is TGTGCCAGCAGTTGGACACGAAGCACAGATACGCAGTATTTT. The encoded protein is CASSWTRSTDTQYF.

The J gene is TRBJ1-1, the V gene TRBV7-6, with 7 nucleotides matching TRBD1. CDR1 and CDR2 from the germline V gene are SGHVS and FNYEAQ. This CDR3 contains 15 residues. With 5 bases clipped from V and 4 bases from J, the junction kept 10 bases outside the gene matches. The CDR3 DNA reads as TGTGCCAGCAGCAGCAGGGACAGTAGGAGCACTGAAGCTTTCTTT. The encoded protein is CASSSRDSRSTEAFF.

This clonotype came up many times. The chain combines TRBV7-2 with TRBJ1-2; D gene uncertain. The CDR3 is 13 residues long. Germline V gene data show CDR1 as SGHTA and CDR2 as FQGNSA. V was shortened by 2 bases and J by 2 bases, with 6 bases between the two germline ends. The DNA of the CDR3 is TGTGCCAGCAGCTTACCCGACAACTATGGCTACACCTTC. This gives the protein CASSLPDNYGYTF.

The genes are TRBV4-2 and TRBJ1-2; 8 bases align to TRBD1. Germline V gene sequence: CDR1 LGHNA, CDR2 YNFKEQ. CDR3 size: 14 residues. Losses at the gene ends were 3 bases for V and 6 bases for J; bases not matched to a gene: 6. This CDR3 reads CASSHPTGVDGYTF. CDR3 bases: TGTGCCAGCAGCCACCCGACAGGGGTCGATGGCTACACCTTC.

The chain is built from TRBV7-2 and TRBJ2-3; D uncertain. Germline assignment: CDR1 SGHTA and CDR2 FQGNSA. CDR3 size: 14 residues. V was clipped by 4 bases and J by 0 bases, with 8 bases between them. The CDR3 DNA follows: TGTGCCAGCAGCTCCTACCTCAGCACAGATACGCAGTATTTT. This gives the protein CASSSYLSTDTQYF.

The V call is TRBV6-2 or TRBV6-3, the J call TRBJ2-7, with TRBD2 matching over 7 bases. Germline V lookup: CDR1 MNHEY, CDR2 SVGEGT. J lost 7 bases, V lost 6 bases, and 12 bases had no gene match. The CDR3 is made up of 14 amino acids. CDR3 in amino acids: CASSIIAGQGEQYF. In DNA form, the CDR3 reads TGTGCCAGCAGCATCATAGCGGGCCAAGGGGAGCAGTACTTC.

This clonotype came up many times. The gene calls are TRBV28 and TRBJ2-7; TRBD2 might be the D (5 bases). This CDR3 contains 14 residues. Looked up from germline, CDR1 is MDHEN and CDR2 is SYDVKM. The germline V and J ends were trimmed by 7 bases and 2 bases, with 15 bases remaining between them. The CDR3 spells CASNFPAETYEQYF. CDR3 nucleotide sequence: TGTGCCAGCAACTTCCCAGCGGAAACCTACGAGCAGTACTTC.

This clonotype was detected only a few times. V and J are TRBV6-5 and TRBJ2-1, with D perhaps TRBD2 (5 bases). Deletions cut 6 bases from V and 8 bases from J, with 14 bases between. The germline V gene has CDR1 MNHEY and CDR2 SVGAGI. The CDR3 loop spans 13 amino acids. CDR3 region: CASRDWGDDEQFF. The CDR3 nucleotides read TGTGCCAGCAGGGACTGGGGAGATGATGAGCAGTTCTTC.

The chain uses TRBV5-6 and TRBJ1-1, with TRBD1 as a possible D gene (5 bases). The length of the CDR3 is 14 residues. V was trimmed by 1 base and J by 4 bases, leaving 11 bases between them. Germline CDR1 SGHDT, CDR2 YYEEEE. The CDR3: CASSLLGPATEAFF. The DNA for the CDR3 is TGTGCCAGCAGCTTGCTGGGGCCTGCCACTGAAGCTTTCTTT.

V and J are TRBV5-1 and TRBJ2-1; no definite D call. In germline, CDR1 is SGHRS, CDR2 YFSETQ. The V end was cut by 2 bases, the J end by 10 bases, with 16 bases between. The CDR3 consists of 14 residues. The CDR3 sequence: CASSFKSWLGEQFF. The CDR3 nucleotides are TGCGCCAGCAGCTTTAAATCCTGGCTAGGGGAGCAGTTCTTC. The full variable domain, in which reference TRBV5-1 and TRBJ2-1 provide the parts outside the CDR3, is KAGVTQTPRYLIKTRGQQVTLSCSPISGHRSVSWYQQTPGQGLQFLFEYFSETQRNKGNFPGRFSGRQFSNSRSEMNVSTLELGDSALYLCASSFKSWLGEQFFGPGTRLTVL.

This clonotype was seen many times. The chain employs TRBV7-2 and TRBJ2-7; no firm D call. V lost 4 bases and J lost 3, with 7 bases in between. CDR1 and CDR2 from the germline V gene are SGHTA and FQGNSA. The CDR3 runs to 12 residues. The CDR3 DNA is TGTGCCAGCAGCTCTAATATCTACGAGCAGTACTTC. Amino acids: CASSSNIYEQYF.

There are a few counts of this clonotype. This chain joins TRBV9 and TRBJ1-1; a weak D match, TRBD1 (6 bases). Trimming took 4 bases from V and 1 from J, leaving 11 bases between them. The CDR3 is 14 amino acids. Germline CDR1 is SGDLS and CDR2 is YYNGEE. In DNA, the CDR3 is TGTGCCAGCAGCTCCAAAGGGGGGAACACTGAAGCTTTCTTT. It translates to CASSSKGGNTEAFF. Complete variable domain (other parts from reference TRBV9 and TRBJ1-1): DSGVTQTPKHLITATGQRVTLRCSPRSGDLSVYWYQQSLDQGLQFLIQYYNGEERAKGNILERFSAQQFPDLHSELNLSSLELGDSALYFCASSSKGGNTEAFFGQGTRLTVV.

In this sample, this clonotype turned up a few times. The chain has TRBV7-2 and TRBJ2-7; TRBD2 matches 8 bases. The CDR3 sequence is 16 residues long. The V gene end was trimmed by 1 base and the J gene end by 6 bases; junction bases not matched to a gene: 11. Germline assignment: CDR1 SGHTA and CDR2 FQGNSA. CDR3 in DNA: TGTGCCAGCAGCTTAGGGGGCGCACCGGGAGGGCGCGAGCAGTACTTC. Protein sequence: CASSLGGAPGGREQYF.

This clonotype was observed a handful of times. This chain joins TRBV18 and TRBJ2-1; D gene unclear. CDR1 is KGHSH and CDR2 is LQKENI in the germline V gene. This CDR3 comprises 14 residues. Trimming took off 3 bases at V and 4 bases at J, with 10 bases between the two ends. The CDR3 nucleotides read TGTGCCAGCTCACCCGGGCAGATTTACAATGAGCAGTTCTTC. Translation: CASSPGQIYNEQFF.

This clonotype was seen more than once but under ten times. Relative to the germline gene, one junction end is altered; a read error may explain this. This chain joins TRBV24-1 and TRBJ1-1, with a tentative D call TRBD1 (5 bases). The germline V gene encodes CDR1 KGHDR and CDR2 SFDVKD. There are 15 residues in the CDR3. CDR3 coding DNA: TGTGCCACCAGTGAGGCCGGGACGGGGAACACGGAAGCTTTCTTT. Its translation is CATSEAGTGNTEAFF.

There are many counts of this clonotype. The genes are TRBV14 and TRBJ2-1; a weak D match, TRBD2 (6 bases). V lost 0 bases and J 3 bases, leaving 15 bases between the germline ends. The CDR3 extends over 17 amino acids. The V gene's germline CDR1 is SGHDN and CDR2 FVKESK. DNA of the CDR3: TGTGCCAGCAGCCAAGACAGAGGGGTAGCGGTCTACAATGAGCAGTTCTTC. Translating it yields CASSQDRGVAVYNEQFF.

The chain combines TRBV5-4 with TRBJ2-2; the D gene could be TRBD1 or TRBD2 (6 bases each). Per germline, CDR1 SGHNT and CDR2 YYREEE (reference sequence). This CDR3 has 16 amino acids. Trimming stripped 2 bases from V and 4 bases from J, with 15 bases between. CDR3 nucleotides: TGTGCCAGCAGCTTCCCTCCGGGGGCAAGCACCGGGGAGCTGTTTTTT. Translating it yields CASSFPPGASTGELFF. Variable domain in full (rest from reference TRBV5-4 and TRBJ2-2): ETGVTQSPTHLIKTRGQQVTLRCSSQSGHNTVSWYQQALGQGPQFIFQYYREEENGRGNFPPRFSGLQFPNYSSELNVNALELDDSALYLCASSFPPGASTGELFFGEGSRLTVL.